The 2 T cell receptor beta chains presented below share a single source sample, sequenced in a study of blood T cell repertoires in COVID-19. Sequencing was performed with immunoSEQ multiplex PCR; in TCRdb, only in-frame clones are kept and a portion is missing. The sample carries approximately 230,000 clones, approximately 81% recorded once. Material: peripheral blood. These receptor sequences come from a man aged 25-45 years with active or convalescent COVID-19.

The chain employs TRBV4-1 and TRBJ1-2; D gene unclear. Trimming shortened V by 0 bases and J by 0 bases, and 8 bases separated the two germline ends. The CDR3 runs 15 residues. Germline V gene sequence: CDR1 MGHRA, CDR2 YSYEKL. Here the CDR3 reads CASSQEWAPNYGYTF. In DNA form, the CDR3 reads TGCGCCAGCAGCCAAGAATGGGCGCCTAACTATGGCTACACCTTC.

This clone has only a few counts. V and J are TRBV19 and TRBJ2-1, with D possibly matching TRBD2 (5 bases). The CDR3 contains 15 residues. Germline V CDR1 and CDR2: LNHDA, SQIVND (reference sequence). V was shortened by 4 bases and J by 0 bases, with 10 bases between the two germline ends. The CDR3 DNA follows: TGTGCCAGTAGTACCGACACTAGCTCCTACAATGAGCAGTTCTTC. This encodes CASSTDTSSYNEQFF. The variable domain in full, completed from reference TRBV19 and TRBJ2-1, reads DGGITQSPKYLFRKEGQNVTLSCEQNLNHDAMYWYRQDPGQGLRLIYYSQIVNDFQKGDIAEGYSVSREKKESFPLTVTSAQKNPTAFYLCASSTDTSSYNEQFFGPGTRLTVL.